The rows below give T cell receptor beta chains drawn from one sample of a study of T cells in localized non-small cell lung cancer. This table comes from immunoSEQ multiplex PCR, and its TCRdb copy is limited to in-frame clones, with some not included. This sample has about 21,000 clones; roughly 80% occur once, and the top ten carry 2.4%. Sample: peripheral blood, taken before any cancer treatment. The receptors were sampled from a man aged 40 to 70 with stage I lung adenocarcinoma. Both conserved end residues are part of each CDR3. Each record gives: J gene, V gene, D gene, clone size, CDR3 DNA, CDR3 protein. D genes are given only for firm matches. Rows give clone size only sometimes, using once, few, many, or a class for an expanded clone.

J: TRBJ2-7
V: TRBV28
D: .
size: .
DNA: TGTGCCAGCAGTCTACAGGGTTATGCCTACGAGCAGTACTTC
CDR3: CASSLQGYAYEQYF

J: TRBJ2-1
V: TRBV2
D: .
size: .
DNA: TGTGCCAGCAGTGAAGCGACCCTAGGGACTGATCCTGAGCAGTTCTTC
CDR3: CASSEATLGTDPEQFF

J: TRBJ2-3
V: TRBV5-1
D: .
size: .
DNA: TGCGCCAGCAGCCCGTCAAACACAGATACGCAGTATTTT
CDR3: CASSPSNTDTQYF

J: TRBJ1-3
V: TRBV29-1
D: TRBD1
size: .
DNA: TGCAGCGTCCTGAGGGGGACAGGGCCCTCTGGAAACACCATATATTTT
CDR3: CSVLRGTGPSGNTIYF

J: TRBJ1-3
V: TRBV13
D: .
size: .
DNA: TGTGCCAGCAGCTTAGCTACAGGTCCAAGAAACACCATATATTTT
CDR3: CASSLATGPRNTIYF

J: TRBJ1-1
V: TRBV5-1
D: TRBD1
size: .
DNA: TGCGCCAGCAGCTCACAGGGGTTAGACACTGAAGCTTTCTTT
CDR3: CASSSQGLDTEAFF

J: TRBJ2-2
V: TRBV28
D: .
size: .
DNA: TGTGCCAGCAGTTACGGCACCGGGGAGCTGTTTTTT
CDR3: CASSYGTGELFF

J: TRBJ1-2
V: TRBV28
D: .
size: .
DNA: TGTGCCAGCTCTATAGGTTCTACAGGGTATGTCGGCTACACCTTC
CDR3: CASSIGSTGYVGYTF

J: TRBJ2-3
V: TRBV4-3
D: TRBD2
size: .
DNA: TGCGCCAGCAGCCAGCTAGGCCGACTAGCGGGAGGGGAGCAGTATTTT
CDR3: CASSQLGRLAGGEQYF

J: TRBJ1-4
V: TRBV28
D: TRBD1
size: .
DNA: TGTGCCAGCAGTTTATCAGGGGGCTTGTTAGACGGTGAAAAACTGTTTTTT
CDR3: CASSLSGGLLDGEKLFF

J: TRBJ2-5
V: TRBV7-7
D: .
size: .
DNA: TGTGCTAGCAGCTTTGACAGCCAAGAGACCCAGTACTTC
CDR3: CASSFDSQETQYF

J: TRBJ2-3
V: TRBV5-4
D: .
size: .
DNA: TGTGCCAGCAGCTCGAGGGCTAGCGGCACAGATACGCAGTATTTT
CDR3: CASSSRASGTDTQYF

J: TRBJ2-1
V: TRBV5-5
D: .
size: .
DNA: TGTGCCAGCAGTTCCGACCTCAGCTCCTACAATGAGCAGTTCTTC
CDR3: CASSSDLSSYNEQFF

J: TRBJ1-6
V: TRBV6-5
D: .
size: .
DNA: TGTGCCAGCCGAGGGATCCCGGAATCACCCCTCCACTTT
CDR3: CASRGIPESPLHF

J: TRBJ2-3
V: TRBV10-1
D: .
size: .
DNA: TGCGCCAGCAGTGAGAAAGGAGCAGGAGGCCCAGATACGCAGTATTTT
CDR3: CASSEKGAGGPDTQYF

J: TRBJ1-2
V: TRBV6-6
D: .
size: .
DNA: TGTGCCACGCAAGTGGGGTCTAACTATGGCTACACCTTC
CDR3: CATQVGSNYGYTF

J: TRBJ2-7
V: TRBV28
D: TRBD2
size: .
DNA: TGTGCCAGCAGCCAGAGCGGGAGTTATCTCTACGAGCAGTACTTC
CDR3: CASSQSGSYLYEQYF

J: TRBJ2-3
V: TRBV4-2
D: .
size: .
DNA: TGTGCCAGCAGCCTAGGCGGGGGCACAGATACGCAGTATTTT
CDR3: CASSLGGGTDTQYF

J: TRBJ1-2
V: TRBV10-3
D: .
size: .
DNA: TGTGCCATCAGTGCAGAAATTTCTAACTATGGCTACACCTTC
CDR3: CAISAEISNYGYTF

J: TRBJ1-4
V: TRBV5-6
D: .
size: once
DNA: TGTGCCAGCAGCTTTAGGAGGGGCTTGAATGAAAAACTGTTTTTT
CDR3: CASSFRRGLNEKLFF

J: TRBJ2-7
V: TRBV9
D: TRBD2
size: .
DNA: TGTGCCAGCAGCGTAGGCGGGAGGACCCACTACGAGCAGTACTTC
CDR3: CASSVGGRTHYEQYF

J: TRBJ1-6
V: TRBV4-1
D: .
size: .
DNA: TGCGCCAGCAGCCAAGGGGTGAGACTCGAATTT
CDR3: CASSQGVRLEF

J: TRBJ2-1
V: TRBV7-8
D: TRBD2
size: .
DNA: TGTGCCAGCAGCCGCTGGACTAGCGGGAGGGACAATGAGCAGTTCTTC
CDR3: CASSRWTSGRDNEQFF

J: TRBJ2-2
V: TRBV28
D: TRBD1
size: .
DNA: TGTGCCAGCAGTGAGACAGGGTCCACCGGGGAGCTGTTTTTT
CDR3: CASSETGSTGELFF

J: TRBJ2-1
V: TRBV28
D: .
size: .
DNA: TGTGCCAGCAGTCCCCCCGGGAACAGGGAGCATTTCTTC
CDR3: CASSPPGNREHFF

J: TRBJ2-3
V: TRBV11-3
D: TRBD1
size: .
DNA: TGTGCCAGCAGCTCCCGACAGGGCGGCTTCACAGATACGCAGTATTTT
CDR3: CASSSRQGGFTDTQYF

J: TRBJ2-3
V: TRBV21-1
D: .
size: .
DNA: TGTGCCAGCAGCAACTTAACGGCAGGAGGTAGGGGGCGAAGCCACACAGATACGCAGTATTTT
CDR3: CASSNLTAGGRGRSHTDTQYF

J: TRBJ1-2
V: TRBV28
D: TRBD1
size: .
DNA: TGTGCCAGCAGTAGGACAGGGGTCGGCTACACCTTC
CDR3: CASSRTGVGYTF

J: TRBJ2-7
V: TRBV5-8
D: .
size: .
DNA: TGTGCCAGCAGCTTGGCCTCCGAGCAGTACTTC
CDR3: CASSLASEQYF

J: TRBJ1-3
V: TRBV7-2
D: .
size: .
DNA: TGTGCCAGCAGCTTAGGGAGAGGTTCTGGAAACACCATATATTTT
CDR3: CASSLGRGSGNTIYF

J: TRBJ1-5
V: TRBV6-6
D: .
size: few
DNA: TGTGCCAGCAGTCCCCCTGATCAGCCCCAGCATTTT
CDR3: CASSPPDQPQHF

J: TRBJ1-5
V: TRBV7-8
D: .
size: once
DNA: TGTGCCAGCAGCTTAGATAGCGGCAATCAGCCCCAGCATTTT
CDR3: CASSLDSGNQPQHF

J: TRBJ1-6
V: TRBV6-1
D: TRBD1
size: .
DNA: TGTGCCAGCAAAGGGACAGAAAATAGTTCACCCCTCCACTTT
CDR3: CASKGTENSSPLHF

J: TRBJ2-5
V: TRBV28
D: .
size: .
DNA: TGTGCCAGCAGTTTAGGGGTCCGGTCAAGTGGGCGAGAGACCCAGTACTTC
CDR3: CASSLGVRSSGRETQYF

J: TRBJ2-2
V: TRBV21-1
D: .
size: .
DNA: TGTGCCAGCAGCAACGGACAGGGACATAGTAGGGAGCTGTTTTTT
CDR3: CASSNGQGHSRELFF

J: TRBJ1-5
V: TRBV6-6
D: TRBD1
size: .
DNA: TGTGCCAGCAAGGGAGGGGGCGGACAGCCCCAGCATTTT
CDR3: CASKGGGGQPQHF

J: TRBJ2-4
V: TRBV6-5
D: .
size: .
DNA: TGTGCCAGCAGTTACTCGGGGGGGGCAGACATTCAGTACTTC
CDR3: CASSYSGGADIQYF

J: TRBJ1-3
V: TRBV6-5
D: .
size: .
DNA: TGTGCCAGCAGTTACTCGGAAGGGTCCGGAAACACCATATATTTT
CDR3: CASSYSEGSGNTIYF

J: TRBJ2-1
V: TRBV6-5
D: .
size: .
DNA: TGTGCCAGCAGGGACAATGAGCAGTTCTTC
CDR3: CASRDNEQFF

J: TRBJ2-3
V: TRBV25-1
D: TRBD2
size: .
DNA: TGTGCCAGCAGTGAATTTTGGCGCGGGGGGGCCAATGCAGATACGCAGTATTTT
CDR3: CASSEFWRGGANADTQYF

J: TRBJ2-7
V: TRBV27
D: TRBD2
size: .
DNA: TGTGCCAGCAGTCCCCGAGCGGGAGCCTCCTACGAGCAGTACTTC
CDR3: CASSPRAGASYEQYF

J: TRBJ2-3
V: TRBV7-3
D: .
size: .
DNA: TGTGCCAGCAGCCCACTGGGTGCAGATACGCAGTATTTT
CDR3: CASSPLGADTQYF

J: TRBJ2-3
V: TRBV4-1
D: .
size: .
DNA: TGCGCCAGCAGCCAAGGGTGGGCTAGGGCAGATACGCAGTATTTT
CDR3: CASSQGWARADTQYF

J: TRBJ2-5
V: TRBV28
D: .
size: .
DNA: TGTGCCAGTTGGCCTGGGGGGGGCGCGGAGACCCAGTACTTC
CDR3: CASWPGGGAETQYF

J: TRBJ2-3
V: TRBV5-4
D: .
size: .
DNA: TGTGCCAGCAACAACCCCTCCGGCGGGGGCACAGATACGCAGTATTTT
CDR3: CASNNPSGGGTDTQYF

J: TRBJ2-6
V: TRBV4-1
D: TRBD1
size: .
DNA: TGCGCCAGCAGCCACACCTGGTGGACAGGGGGAGCCTCTGGGGCCAACGTCCTGACTTTC
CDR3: CASSHTWWTGGASGANVLTF

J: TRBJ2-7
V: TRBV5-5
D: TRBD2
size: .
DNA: TGTGCCAGCAGCCTGACAGTGGGACTAGCGGGAGAAGTGCAGTACTTC
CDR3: CASSLTVGLAGEVQYF

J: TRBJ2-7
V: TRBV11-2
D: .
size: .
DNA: TGTGCCAGCAGCTTAGGGCCCGGGGCGGAGGCCTACGAGCAGTACTTC
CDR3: CASSLGPGAEAYEQYF